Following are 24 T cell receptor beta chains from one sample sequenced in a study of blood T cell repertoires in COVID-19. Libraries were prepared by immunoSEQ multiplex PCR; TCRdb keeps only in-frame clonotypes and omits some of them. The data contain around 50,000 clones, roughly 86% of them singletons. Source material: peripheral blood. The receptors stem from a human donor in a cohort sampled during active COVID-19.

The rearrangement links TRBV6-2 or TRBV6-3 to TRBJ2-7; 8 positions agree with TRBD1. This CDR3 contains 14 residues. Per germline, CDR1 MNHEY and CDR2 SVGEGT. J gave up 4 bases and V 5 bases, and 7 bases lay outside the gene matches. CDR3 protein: CASSIRDRLYEQYF. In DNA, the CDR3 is TGTGCCAGCAGTATCCGGGACAGGCTATACGAGCAGTACTTC.

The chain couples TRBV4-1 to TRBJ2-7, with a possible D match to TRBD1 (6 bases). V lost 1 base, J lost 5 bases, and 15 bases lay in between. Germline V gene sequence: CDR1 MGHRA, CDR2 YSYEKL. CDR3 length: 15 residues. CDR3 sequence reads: CASSQVTTGPHEQYF. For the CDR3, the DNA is TGCGCCAGCAGCCAAGTTACTACAGGGCCCCACGAGCAGTACTTC.

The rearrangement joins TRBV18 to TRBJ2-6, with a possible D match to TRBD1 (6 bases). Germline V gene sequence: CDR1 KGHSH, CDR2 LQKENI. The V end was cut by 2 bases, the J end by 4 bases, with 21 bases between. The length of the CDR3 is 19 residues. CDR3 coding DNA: TGTGCCAGCTCACCATGGACAGAGGGCCCTTCTCGGGGGGCCAACGTCCTGACTTTC. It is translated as CASSPWTEGPSRGANVLTF.

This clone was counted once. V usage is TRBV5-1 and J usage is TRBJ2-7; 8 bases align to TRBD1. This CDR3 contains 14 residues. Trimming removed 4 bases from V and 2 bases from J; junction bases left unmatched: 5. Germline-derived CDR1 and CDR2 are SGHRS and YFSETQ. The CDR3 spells CASSQGQGTYEQYF. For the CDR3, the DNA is TGCGCCAGCAGCCAAGGACAGGGTACCTACGAGCAGTACTTC.

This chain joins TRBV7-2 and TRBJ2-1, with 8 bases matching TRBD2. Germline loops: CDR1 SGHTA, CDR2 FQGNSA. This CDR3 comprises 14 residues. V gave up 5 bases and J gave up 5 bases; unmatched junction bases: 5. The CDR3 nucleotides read TGTGCCAGCAGCGCGAGGACTAGCCACAATGAGCAGTTCTTC. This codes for CASSARTSHNEQFF.

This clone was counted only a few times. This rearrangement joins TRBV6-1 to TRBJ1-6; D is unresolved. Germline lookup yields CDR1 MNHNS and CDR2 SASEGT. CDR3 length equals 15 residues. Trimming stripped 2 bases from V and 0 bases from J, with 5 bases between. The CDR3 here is CASSEKSSYNSPLHF. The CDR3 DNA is TGTGCCAGCAGTGAAAAGAGCTCCTATAATTCACCCCTCCACTTT.

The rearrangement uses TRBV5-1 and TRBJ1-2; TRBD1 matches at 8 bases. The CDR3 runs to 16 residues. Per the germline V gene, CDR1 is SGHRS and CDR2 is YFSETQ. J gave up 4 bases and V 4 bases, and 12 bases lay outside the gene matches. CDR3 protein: CASSPDRGGVLYGYTF. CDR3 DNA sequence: TGCGCCAGCAGCCCCGACAGGGGCGGTGTTCTCTATGGCTACACCTTC.

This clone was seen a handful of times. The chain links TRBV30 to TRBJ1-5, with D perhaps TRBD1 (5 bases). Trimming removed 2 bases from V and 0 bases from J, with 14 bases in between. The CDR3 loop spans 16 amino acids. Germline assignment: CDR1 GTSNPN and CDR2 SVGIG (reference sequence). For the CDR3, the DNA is TGTGCCTGGAGTAAGCAGGGTAGTTATAGCAATCAGCCCCAGCATTTT. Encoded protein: CAWSKQGSYSNQPQHF.

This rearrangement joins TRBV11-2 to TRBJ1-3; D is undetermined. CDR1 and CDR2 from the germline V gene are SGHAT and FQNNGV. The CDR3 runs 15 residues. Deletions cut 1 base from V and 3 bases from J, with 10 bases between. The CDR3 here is CASSLGPLHGNTIYF. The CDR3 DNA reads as TGTGCCAGCAGCTTAGGGCCTTTGCATGGAAACACCATATATTTT.

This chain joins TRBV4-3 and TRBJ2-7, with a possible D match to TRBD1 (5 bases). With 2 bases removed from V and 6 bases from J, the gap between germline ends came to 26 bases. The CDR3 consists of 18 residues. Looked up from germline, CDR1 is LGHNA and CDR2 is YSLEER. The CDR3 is CASSQYAKGSPGVGEQYF. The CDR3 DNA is TGCGCCAGCAGCCAATACGCCAAGGGGTCACCTGGGGTCGGCGAGCAGTACTTC.

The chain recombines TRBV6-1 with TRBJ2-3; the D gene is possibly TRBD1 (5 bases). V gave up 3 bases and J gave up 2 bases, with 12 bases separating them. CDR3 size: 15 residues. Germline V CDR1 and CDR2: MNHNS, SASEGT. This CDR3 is CASSDWTKYTDTQYF. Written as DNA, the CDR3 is TGTGCCAGCAGTGATTGGACAAAATACACAGATACGCAGTATTTT.

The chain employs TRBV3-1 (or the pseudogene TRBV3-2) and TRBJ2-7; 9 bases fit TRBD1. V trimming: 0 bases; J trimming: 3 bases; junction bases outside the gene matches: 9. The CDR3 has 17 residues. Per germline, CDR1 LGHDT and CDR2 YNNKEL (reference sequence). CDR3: CASSQDLLADRGYEQYF. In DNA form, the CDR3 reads TGTGCCAGCAGCCAAGATCTCCTTGCGGACAGGGGCTACGAGCAGTACTTC.

CDR3 in DNA: TGCGCCAGCAGCTTGCGGACAGGGTTATCCTCTTTATCCTACGAGCAGTACTTC. Protein sequence: CASSLRTGLSSLSYEQYF. The rearrangement links TRBV5-1 to TRBJ2-7; 8 bases are a match to TRBD1. CDR1 and CDR2 (germline): SGHRS, YFSETQ. Unmatched junction bases numbered 13, after V lost 1 base and J lost 1 base. The length of the CDR3 is 18 residues.

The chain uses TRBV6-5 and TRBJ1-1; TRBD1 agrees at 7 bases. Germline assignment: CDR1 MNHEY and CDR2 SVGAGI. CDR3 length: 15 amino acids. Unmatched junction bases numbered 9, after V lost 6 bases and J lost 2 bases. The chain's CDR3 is CASSSTGTANTEAFF. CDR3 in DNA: TGTGCCAGCAGCTCTACCGGGACAGCTAACACTGAAGCTTTCTTT.

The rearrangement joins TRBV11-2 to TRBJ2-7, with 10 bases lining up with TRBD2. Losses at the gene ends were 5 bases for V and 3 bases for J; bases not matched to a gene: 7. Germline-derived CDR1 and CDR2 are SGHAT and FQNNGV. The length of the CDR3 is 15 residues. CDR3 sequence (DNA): TGTGCCAGCAGCATCGGGACTAGCGAAAACTACGAGCAGTACTTC. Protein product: CASSIGTSENYEQYF.

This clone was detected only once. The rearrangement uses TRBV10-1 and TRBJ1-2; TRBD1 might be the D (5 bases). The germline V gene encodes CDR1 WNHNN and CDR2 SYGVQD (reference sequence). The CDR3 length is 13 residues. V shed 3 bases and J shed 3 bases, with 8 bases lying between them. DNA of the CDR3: TGCGCCAGCAGTGACCGGGGGGACTATGGCTACACCTTC. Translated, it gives CASSDRGDYGYTF.

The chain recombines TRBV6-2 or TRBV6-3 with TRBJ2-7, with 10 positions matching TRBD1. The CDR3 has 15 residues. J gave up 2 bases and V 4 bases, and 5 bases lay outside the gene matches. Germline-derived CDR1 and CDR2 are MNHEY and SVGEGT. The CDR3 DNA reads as TGTGCCAGCAGTTGGCGGACAGGGGGGACCTACGAGCAGTACTTC. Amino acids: CASSWRTGGTYEQYF.

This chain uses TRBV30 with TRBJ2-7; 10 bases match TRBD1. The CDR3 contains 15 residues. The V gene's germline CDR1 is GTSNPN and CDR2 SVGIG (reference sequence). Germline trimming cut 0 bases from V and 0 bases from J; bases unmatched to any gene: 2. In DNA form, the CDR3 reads TGTGCCTGGAGTGTAGGGACAGGGGTCTCCTACGAGCAGTACTTC. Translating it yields CAWSVGTGVSYEQYF.

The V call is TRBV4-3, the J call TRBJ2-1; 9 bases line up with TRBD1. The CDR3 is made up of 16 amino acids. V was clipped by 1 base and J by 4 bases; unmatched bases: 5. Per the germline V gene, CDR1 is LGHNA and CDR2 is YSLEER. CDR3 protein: CASSQGQGVLYNEQFF. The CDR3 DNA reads TGCGCCAGCAGCCAAGGACAGGGGGTCCTTTACAATGAGCAGTTCTTC.

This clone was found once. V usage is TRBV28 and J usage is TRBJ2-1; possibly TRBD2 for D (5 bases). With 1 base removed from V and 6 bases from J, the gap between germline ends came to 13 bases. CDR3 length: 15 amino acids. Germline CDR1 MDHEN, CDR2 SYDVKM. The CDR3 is CASSLFAVGGNEQFF. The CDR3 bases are TGTGCCAGCAGTTTATTTGCGGTAGGAGGCAATGAGCAGTTCTTC.

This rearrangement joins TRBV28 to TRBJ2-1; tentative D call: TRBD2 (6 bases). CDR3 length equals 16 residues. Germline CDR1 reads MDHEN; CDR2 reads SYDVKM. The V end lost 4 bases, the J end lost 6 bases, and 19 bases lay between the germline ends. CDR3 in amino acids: CASSSHSSAGSNEQFF. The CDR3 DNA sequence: TGTGCCAGCAGTTCTCATAGTTCGGCGGGAAGCAATGAGCAGTTCTTC.

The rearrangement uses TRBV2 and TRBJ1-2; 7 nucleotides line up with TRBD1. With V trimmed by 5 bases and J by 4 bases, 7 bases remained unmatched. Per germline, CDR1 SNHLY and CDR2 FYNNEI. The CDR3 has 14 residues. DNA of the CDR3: TGTGCCAGCAGTTCTGACAGGGTTGGCTATGGCTACACCTTC. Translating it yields CASSSDRVGYGYTF. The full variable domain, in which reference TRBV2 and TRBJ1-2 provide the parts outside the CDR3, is EPEVTQTPSHQVTQMGQEVILRCVPISNHLYFYWYRQILGQKVEFLVSFYNNEISEKSEIFDDQFSVERPDGSNFTLKIRSTKLEDSAMYFCASSSDRVGYGYTFGSGTRLTVV.

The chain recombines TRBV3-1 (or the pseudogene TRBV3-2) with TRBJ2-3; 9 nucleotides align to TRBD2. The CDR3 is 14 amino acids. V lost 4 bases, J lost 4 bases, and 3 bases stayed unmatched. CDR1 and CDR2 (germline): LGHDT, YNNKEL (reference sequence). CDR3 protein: CASSLRLAADTQYF. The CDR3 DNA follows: TGTGCCAGCAGCCTCCGACTAGCGGCAGATACGCAGTATTTT.

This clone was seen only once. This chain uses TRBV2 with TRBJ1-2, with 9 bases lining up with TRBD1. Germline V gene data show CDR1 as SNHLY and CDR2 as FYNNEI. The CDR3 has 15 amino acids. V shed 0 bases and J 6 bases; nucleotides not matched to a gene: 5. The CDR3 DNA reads TGTGCCAGCAGTGAAGCGGGACAGGGTGTGGATGGCTACACCTTC. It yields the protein CASSEAGQGVDGYTF.